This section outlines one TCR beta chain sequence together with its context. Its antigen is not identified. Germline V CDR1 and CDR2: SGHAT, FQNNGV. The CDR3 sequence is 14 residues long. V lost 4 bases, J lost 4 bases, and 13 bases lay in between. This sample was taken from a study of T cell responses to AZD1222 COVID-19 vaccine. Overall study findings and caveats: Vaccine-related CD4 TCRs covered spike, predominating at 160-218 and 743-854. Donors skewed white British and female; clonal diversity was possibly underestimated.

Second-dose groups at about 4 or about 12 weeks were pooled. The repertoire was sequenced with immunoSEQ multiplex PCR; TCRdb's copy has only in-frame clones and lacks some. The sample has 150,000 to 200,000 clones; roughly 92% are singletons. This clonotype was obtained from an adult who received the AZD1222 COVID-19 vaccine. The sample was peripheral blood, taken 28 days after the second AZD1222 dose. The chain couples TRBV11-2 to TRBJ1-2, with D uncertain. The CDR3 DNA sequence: TGTGCCAGCAGCTCCGGAGAAATCGGCTATGGCTACACCTTC. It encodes CASSSGEIGYGYTF.